The 24 T cell receptor beta chains given below trace back to one sample, sequenced in a study of early T cells in non-severe SARS-CoV-2 infection. TCRdb re-called the 5' RACE reads through MiXCR, storing one row per CDR3 protein. Here the sample spans tens of thousands of distinct CDR3 sequences, 7.5% to 10% being singletons. Sequenced sample: whole blood. The receptor source for this set is an adult who was a healthcare worker with PCR-confirmed SARS-CoV-2 infection or an uninfected control (not recorded which).

This clonotype was found many times. V and J are TRBV12-3 or TRBV12-4 and TRBJ1-2; 7 bases line up with TRBD1. Losses at the gene ends were 7 bases for V and 3 bases for J; bases not matched to a gene: 5. This CDR3 comprises 13 residues. The CDR3 DNA reads TGTGCCAGCAAATTAGGGACAGACTATGGCTACACCTTC. It yields the protein CASKLGTDYGYTF.

The table lists this clonotype with a few counts. This chain uses TRBV3-1 with TRBJ2-2; no firm D call. The CDR3 consists of 15 residues. Germline assignment: CDR1 LGHDT and CDR2 YNNKEL (reference sequence). Trimming stripped 1 base from V and 1 base from J, with 7 bases between. The CDR3, as DNA: TGTGCCAGCAGCCAAGTCCACAGGAACACCGGGGAGCTGTTTTTT. Its protein is CASSQVHRNTGELFF.

This chain joins TRBV4-1 and TRBJ1-5, with a possible D match to TRBD1 (5 bases). Per the germline V gene, CDR1 is MGHRA and CDR2 is YSYEKL. The V end lost 5 bases, the J end lost 0 bases, and 17 bases lay between the germline ends. This CDR3 contains 17 residues. The CDR3 here is CASSSAQGRDSNQPQHF. The CDR3 nucleotides are TGCGCCAGCAGCTCCGCCCAGGGCAGAGATAGCAATCAGCCCCAGCATTTT.

Ten or more counts support this clonotype. The chain joins TRBV19 to TRBJ2-1; D is undetermined. The ends were cut back, 6 bases at V and 7 bases at J, with 13 bases in the middle. CDR1 LNHDA and CDR2 SQIVND come from the germline V gene (reference sequence). CDR3 length equals 13 residues. This chain's CDR3 is CASRNGPLNEQFF. CDR3 sequence (DNA): TGTGCCAGTAGAAACGGACCGCTGAATGAGCAGTTCTTC.

This clonotype was detected ten times or more. V usage is TRBV6-2 or TRBV6-3 and J usage is TRBJ2-7; 10 bases fit TRBD1. The CDR3 has 19 residues. Germline-derived CDR1 and CDR2 are MNHEY and SVGEGT. The ends lost 2 bases at V and 5 bases at J; junction bases unmatched: 18. In nucleotides, the CDR3 is TGTGCCAGCAGTTACGAGAGGGGACCGGTTGGGACAGGGGTCGACGAGCAGTACTTC. Translation gives CASSYERGPVGTGVDEQYF.

This clonotype was detected ten times or more. This sequence joins TRBV25-1 and TRBJ2-5; D call uncertain. CDR1 and CDR2 (germline): MGHDK, SYGVNS. There are 14 residues in the CDR3. V was trimmed by 3 bases and J by 2 bases, leaving 10 bases between them. The CDR3 region is CASSDPGAQETQYF. The CDR3 bases are TGTGCCAGCAGTGACCCAGGAGCACAAGAGACCCAGTACTTC.

This clonotype occurred many times. The chain links TRBV19 to TRBJ2-1; TRBD2 matches 12 bases. J gave up 9 bases and V 7 bases, and 7 bases lay outside the gene matches. This CDR3 is 14 amino acids long. In germline, CDR1 is LNHDA, CDR2 SQIVND (reference sequence). This chain's CDR3 is CASTLWGLAGEQFF. The CDR3 nucleotides read TGTGCCAGTACCCTATGGGGACTAGCGGGTGAGCAGTTCTTC.

This clonotype occurred many times. In this CDR3 the conserved last residue, phenylalanine or tryptophan, is missing, so a read error is likely. The V call is TRBV29-1, the J call TRBJ2-1; D may be TRBD1 or TRBD2 (6 bases each). Between the trimmed V and J ends, which lost 6 bases and 13 bases, there was a span of 19 bases. Germline assignment: CDR1 SQVTM and CDR2 ANQGSEA. This CDR3 comprises 12 residues. The DNA of the CDR3 is TGCAGCGTCGCTGGAAGAGGGGGGCCCCAGTTCTCC. Its translation: CSVAGRGGPQFS.

The chain recombines TRBV11-1 with TRBJ2-2; no clear D. The germline V and J ends were trimmed by 5 bases and 2 bases, with 12 bases remaining between them. The CDR3 loop spans 15 amino acids. Per germline, CDR1 SGHAT and CDR2 FQDESV (reference sequence). The CDR3 spells CASSPSTTNTGELFF. The CDR3 bases are TGTGCCAGCAGCCCCTCGACAACAAACACCGGGGAGCTGTTTTTT. Combining the CDR3 with reference TRBV11-1 and TRBJ2-2 gives the whole variable domain EAEVAQSPRYKITEKSQAVAFWCDPISGHATLYWYRQILGQGPELLVQFQDESVVDDSQLPKDRFSAERLKGVDSTLKIQPAELGDSAMYLCASSPSTTNTGELFFGEGSRLTVL.

This clonotype was found many times. This chain uses TRBV10-3 with TRBJ2-5; TRBD1 agrees at 8 bases. Germline-derived CDR1 and CDR2 are ENHRY and SYGVKD. With V trimmed by 6 bases and J by 2 bases, 8 bases remained unmatched. The CDR3 spans 15 residues. The CDR3 here is CAISEGQATQETQYF. CDR3 sequence (DNA): TGTGCCATCAGCGAGGGACAGGCGACGCAAGAGACCCAGTACTTC.

The V call is TRBV9, the J call TRBJ2-5; D uncertain. The CDR3 has 14 residues. Germline CDR1 and CDR2: SGDLS and YYNGEE. V was clipped by 1 base and J by 0 bases, with 7 bases between them. The DNA of the CDR3 is TGTGCCAGCAGCGTATGGGATAACCAAGAGACCCAGTACTTC. Translating gives CASSVWDNQETQYF. Supplemented by reference TRBV9 and TRBJ2-5, the full variable domain reads DSGVTQTPKHLITATGQRVTLRCSPRSGDLSVYWYQQSLDQGLQFLIQYYNGEERAKGNILERFSAQQFPDLHSELNLSSLELGDSALYFCASSVWDNQETQYFGPGTRLLVL.

The J gene is TRBJ2-3, the V gene TRBV7-2; D remains unclear. Germline lookup yields CDR1 SGHTA and CDR2 FQGNSA. This CDR3 contains 13 residues. The V gene lost 6 bases and the J gene lost 8 bases, with 15 bases spanning the gap. CDR3 sequence (DNA): TGTGCCAGCAGTCCCGGTGTAATGGGTACGCAGTATTTT. The encoded protein is CASSPGVMGTQYF. The whole variable domain, filled in from reference TRBV7-2 and TRBJ2-3, reads GAGVSQSPSNKVTEKGKDVELRCDPISGHTALYWYRQSLGQGLEFLIYFQGNSAPDKSGLPSDRFSAERTGGSVSTLTIQRTQQEDSAVYLCASSPGVMGTQYFGPGTRLTVL.

Many counts were recorded for this clonotype. The rearrangement links TRBV28 to TRBJ1-5, with D possibly being TRBD1 (6 bases). Germline assignment: CDR1 MDHEN and CDR2 SYDVKM. The V and J ends lost 3 bases and 3 bases respectively, with 9 bases between them. This CDR3 spans 14 amino acids. The DNA of the CDR3 is TGTGCCAGCAGTTTTGGGGGGGCCAATCAGCCCCAGCATTTT. Translated: CASSFGGANQPQHF. Variable domain in full (rest from reference TRBV28 and TRBJ1-5): DVKVTQSSRYLVKRTGEKVFLECVQDMDHENMFWYRQDPGLGLRLIYFSYDVKMKEKGDIPEGYSVSREKKERFSLILESASTNQTSMYLCASSFGGANQPQHFGDGTRLSIL.

The table lists this clonotype with many counts. The V call is TRBV6-5, the J call TRBJ1-1; D gene unclear. This CDR3 is 15 amino acids long. The ends were cut back, 0 bases at V and 3 bases at J, with 11 bases in the middle. The germline V gene has CDR1 MNHEY and CDR2 SVGAGI. CDR3 residues: CASSYSSRLDTEAFF. CDR3 DNA: TGTGCCAGCAGTTACTCGAGTAGGTTGGACACTGAAGCTTTCTTT.

This clonotype was detected ten times or more. The rearrangement joins TRBV11-3 to TRBJ2-1; 8 bases match TRBD2. The V segment lost 5 bases and the J segment 6 bases; nucleotides outside the gene matches: 18. CDR3 size: 18 residues. CDR1 is SGHNT, CDR2 YENEEA, per germline. CDR3 region: CASSPLPPVREEGNEQFF. The CDR3 DNA reads TGTGCCAGCAGCCCGCTACCCCCCGTGCGGGAGGAGGGCAATGAGCAGTTCTTC.

This clonotype has a count of ten or more. The J gene is TRBJ1-2, the V gene TRBV20-1, with D possibly TRBD1 on 5 matching bases. The CDR3 runs to 16 residues. The V gene lost 2 bases and the J gene lost 4 bases, with 20 bases spanning the gap. The V gene's germline CDR1 is DFQATT and CDR2 SNEGSKA (reference sequence). The CDR3 reads CSARPPGAGKAYGYTF. DNA for the CDR3: TGCAGTGCTAGACCCCCTGGGGCAGGGAAAGCCTATGGCTACACCTTC.

This clonotype was counted ten times or more. The chain has TRBV2 and TRBJ2-4, with 8 bases identical to TRBD2. From germline, CDR1 is SNHLY and CDR2 FYNNEI. The ends lost 6 bases at V and 1 base at J; junction bases unmatched: 5. CDR3 length equals 15 residues. The DNA for the CDR3 is TGTGCCAGCAGAAAGCGGGAGATGGCCAAAAACATTCAGTACTTC. Translation gives CASRKREMAKNIQYF.

This clonotype was detected only a few times. This chain links TRBV18 with TRBJ1-5, with a possible D match to TRBD1 (5 bases). Germline V gene lookup returns CDR1 KGHSH and CDR2 LQKENI. The germline V and J ends were trimmed by 2 bases and 4 bases, with 6 bases remaining between them. The CDR3 loop spans 13 amino acids. CDR3 sequence: CASSPDRNQPQHF. The CDR3 nucleotides are TGTGCCAGCTCACCAGACAGAAATCAGCCCCAGCATTTT.

This clonotype showed up just a few times. This sequence joins TRBV6-2 or TRBV6-3 and TRBJ2-1, with 14 bases fitting TRBD2. The CDR3 length is 15 residues. V shed 5 bases, J shed 6 bases, and the junction held 3 bases outside the gene matches. Germline CDR1 is MNHEY and CDR2 is SVGEGT. The CDR3 region has the DNA TGTGCCAGCAGTCCGACTAGCGGGAGGGTCAATGAGCAGTTCTTC. Translated, it gives CASSPTSGRVNEQFF.

This clonotype appeared many times. The chain couples TRBV6-2 or TRBV6-3 to TRBJ2-3, with 7 bases that match TRBD2. Trimming took 4 bases from V and 1 from J; bases not matched to a gene: 8. The V gene's germline CDR1 is MNHEY and CDR2 SVGEGT. The CDR3 runs 16 residues. The CDR3 DNA follows: TGTGCCAGCAGTTCCCCCGGGACTACCGGCACAGATACGCAGTATTTT. Translated, it gives CASSSPGTTGTDTQYF.

This clonotype showed up just a few times. The chain couples TRBV20-1 to TRBJ2-1, with a possible D match to TRBD2 (6 bases). Germline lookup yields CDR1 DFQATT and CDR2 SNEGSKA (reference sequence). This CDR3 comprises 16 residues. Deletions cut 1 base from V and 4 bases from J, with 17 bases between. The CDR3 spells CSARVTGEGTYNEQFF. CDR3 DNA sequence: TGCAGTGCTAGAGTGACGGGAGAGGGTACATACAATGAGCAGTTCTTC.

Comments on this clonotype: A much larger clonotype is one base distant, so this may be a read error. CDR3 bases: TGTGCCAGCGGGACAGGGAGTCAGCCCCAGCATTTT. Translated, it gives CASGTGSQPQHF. The chain links TRBV28 to TRBJ1-5, with 9 bases matching TRBD1. Germline CDR1 MDHEN, CDR2 SYDVKM. V was clipped by 8 bases and J by 6 bases; unmatched bases: 2. The CDR3 length is 12 residues. The full variable domain, its missing parts supplied by reference TRBV28 and TRBJ1-5, is DVKVTQSSRYLVKRTGEKVFLECVQDMDHENMFWYRQDPGLGLRLIYFSYDVKMKEKGDIPEGYSVSREKKERFSLILESASTNQTSMYLCASGTGSQPQHFGDGTRLSIL.

The V and J genes are TRBV6-5 and TRBJ2-7, with D maybe TRBD2 (6 bases). The CDR3 sequence is 17 residues long. CDR1 is MNHEY, CDR2 SVGAGI, per germline. Trimming shortened V by 7 bases and J by 5 bases, and 27 bases separated the two germline ends. The CDR3 reads CASKTPRGAGRGDEQYF. CDR3 sequence (DNA): TGTGCCAGCAAAACCCCGAGGGGAGCGGGTCGCGGGGACGAGCAGTACTTC.

The rearrangement uses TRBV19 and TRBJ2-2, with D tentatively TRBD2 (5 bases). CDR1 is LNHDA, CDR2 SQIVND, per germline (reference sequence). V lost 2 bases to trimming and J lost 4 bases, with 8 bases between them. The CDR3 has 14 amino acids. The CDR3 DNA is TGTGCCAGTAGTATAAAAGCGGTCACCGGGGAGCTGTTTTTT. This sequence encodes CASSIKAVTGELFF.